The source of this TCR beta chain is a study of T cell clones after liver transplantation. Across the whole study: TCRbeta sequencing after a pre-transplant mixed lymphocyte reaction identified graft-donor-reactive clones, later tracked in post-transplant blood. Without induction therapy, subjects received standard immunosuppression until 12-24 months post-transplant. Draws occurred before transplant, before withdrawal, and after complete or failed withdrawal. Findings and caveats of the study: In two subjects, few donor cells limited the measurable donor-reactive repertoire.

The CDR3 spans 16 residues. V shed 3 bases and J shed 1 base, with 14 bases lying between them. The V gene's germline CDR1 is SGDLS and CDR2 YYNGEE. Sequenced by immunoSEQ multiplex PCR; TCRdb stores in-frame clones only, minus some. Of over 25,000 clones in the sample, around 94% were seen once. As regards this clone: Its antigen is undetermined.

Specimen: CD8+ T cells from blood, collected 12 months after liver transplant. The chain combines TRBV9 with TRBJ1-3, with D perhaps TRBD1 (6 bases). The sequence was collected from a human patient who received a liver transplant. Some of these T cells may belong to the graft donor. The CDR3 loop is CASSDLSGVSGNTIYF. The CDR3 DNA follows: TGTGCCAGCAGCGATCTATCAGGGGTATCTGGAAACACCATATATTTT.